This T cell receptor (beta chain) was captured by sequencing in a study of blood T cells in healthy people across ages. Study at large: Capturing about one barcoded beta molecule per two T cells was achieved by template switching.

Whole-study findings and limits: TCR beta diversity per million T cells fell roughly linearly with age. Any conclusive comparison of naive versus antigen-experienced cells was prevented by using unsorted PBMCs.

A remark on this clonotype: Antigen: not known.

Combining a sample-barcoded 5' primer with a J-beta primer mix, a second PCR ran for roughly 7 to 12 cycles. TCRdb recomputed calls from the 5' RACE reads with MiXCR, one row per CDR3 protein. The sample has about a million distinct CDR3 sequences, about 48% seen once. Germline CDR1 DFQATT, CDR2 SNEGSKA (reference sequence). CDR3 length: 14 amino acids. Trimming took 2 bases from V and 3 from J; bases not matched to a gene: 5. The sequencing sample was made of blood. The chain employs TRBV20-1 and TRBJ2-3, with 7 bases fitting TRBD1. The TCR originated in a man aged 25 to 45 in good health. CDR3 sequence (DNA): TGCAGTGCTAGAACGGCAGGGGGTACAGATACGCAGTATTTT. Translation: CSARTAGGTDTQYF.